The 6 T cell receptor beta chains below were found in one sample sequenced in a study of shared clonotypes between healthy human individuals. Produced via immunoSEQ multiplex PCR; TCRdb's table is partial and in-frame only. The data contain about 2 million clones, roughly 94% of them singletons. CD45RO-negative CD8 cells positively selected for CCR7 made up the naive population, which excluded terminally differentiated effector memory CD45RA+ cells. The specimen was naive CD8+ T cells sorted from blood. Receptors originate from a young man in good health.

The chain employs TRBV10-2 and TRBJ2-7, with no clear D. Trimming left V 3 bases short and J 6 bases short, with 12 bases between. The CDR3 runs 13 residues. Germline-derived CDR1 and CDR2 are WSHSY and SAAADI. CDR3 amino acids: CASSDWGYSEQYF. CDR3 DNA sequence: TGCGCCAGCAGTGACTGGGGATATAGCGAGCAGTACTTC.

This chain connects TRBV7-2 to TRBJ2-7; a weak D match, TRBD2 (6 bases). V was shortened by 1 base and J by 10 bases, with 14 bases between the two germline ends. Germline V gene sequence: CDR1 SGHTA, CDR2 FQGNSA. The CDR3 length is 13 residues. The CDR3: CASSLVYSGDQYF. As DNA, the CDR3 is TGTGCCAGCAGCTTAGTTTACTCGGGAGATCAGTACTTC.

The genes are TRBV30 and TRBJ2-1, with D possibly matching TRBD1 (5 bases). Trimming left V 2 bases short and J 9 bases short, with 11 bases between. This CDR3 has 12 residues. The V gene's germline CDR1 is GTSNPN and CDR2 SVGIG (reference sequence). The CDR3 is CAWSWSRGEQFF. CDR3 in DNA: TGTGCCTGGAGTTGGAGTAGGGGTGAGCAGTTCTTC.

The gene calls are TRBV5-1 and TRBJ2-7, with D maybe TRBD2 (5 bases). This CDR3 comprises 14 residues. Germline V lookup: CDR1 SGHRS, CDR2 YFSETQ. V was trimmed by 0 bases and J by 6 bases, leaving 13 bases between them. The CDR3 is CASSLASGSAEQYF. The CDR3 DNA reads TGCGCCAGCAGCTTGGCCTCGGGGTCTGCCGAGCAGTACTTC.

The chain is built from TRBV27 and TRBJ1-2; maybe TRBD1 (5 bases). The V gene's germline CDR1 is MNHEY and CDR2 SMNVEV (reference sequence). The CDR3 is made up of 15 amino acids. Trimming removed 5 bases from V and 5 bases from J, with 18 bases in between. The CDR3 coding sequence is TGTGCCAGCAGTCTCACGGGGCCCCAGATGTATGGCTACACCTTC. As protein: CASSLTGPQMYGYTF.

This rearrangement joins TRBV5-4 to TRBJ2-3; unclear D gene. Looked up from germline, CDR1 is SGHNT and CDR2 is YYREEE (reference sequence). This CDR3 has 13 residues. V lost 0 bases and J lost 5, with 7 bases in between. For the CDR3, the DNA is TGTGCCAGCAGCTTGGCCGGTGGAGATACGCAGTATTTT. Protein sequence: CASSLAGGDTQYF.